Below are 28 T cell receptor beta chains sequenced from a single sample in a study of T cell changes during pregnancy in multiple sclerosis. TCRdb's table, derived via immunoSEQ multiplex PCR, lists solely in-frame clones and lacks some. The table shows around 48,000 clones, with roughly 88% occurring only once. The sequences come from CD4+ T cells from peripheral blood mononuclear cells, collected in the second trimester of pregnancy. These receptors were taken from a female donor with multiple sclerosis, enrolled in a pregnancy study.

The V call is TRBV2, the J call TRBJ1-2, with 9 bases identical to TRBD1. Germline lookup yields CDR1 SNHLY and CDR2 FYNNEI. J gave up 3 bases and V 6 bases, and 5 bases lay outside the gene matches. This CDR3 has 14 residues. CDR3 residues: CASSVQGADYGYTF. DNA of the CDR3: TGTGCCAGCAGCGTACAGGGGGCTGACTATGGCTACACCTTC.

This rearrangement joins TRBV9 to TRBJ2-1, with a weak D call TRBD1 (6 bases). The CDR3 runs 13 residues. CDR1 and CDR2 (germline): SGDLS, YYNGEE. Trimming took off 0 bases at V and 12 bases at J, with 13 bases between the two ends. The DNA for the CDR3 is TGTGCCAGCAGCGTAGAAGGGGGATTCCGGCAGTTCTTC. Translating it yields CASSVEGGFRQFF.

This rearrangement joins TRBV2 to TRBJ2-7; 10 bases agree with TRBD2. The length of the CDR3 is 14 residues. Looked up from germline, CDR1 is SNHLY and CDR2 is FYNNEI. The junction had 7 bases not matched to a gene; V was cut back by 4 bases and J by 7 bases. CDR3 sequence: CASSVEREGGEQYF. As DNA, the CDR3 is TGTGCCAGCAGTGTGGAGCGGGAGGGGGGGGAGCAGTACTTC. Using reference TRBV2 and TRBJ2-7 for the parts outside the CDR3, the full variable domain is EPEVTQTPSHQVTQMGQEVILRCVPISNHLYFYWYRQILGQKVEFLVSFYNNEISEKSEIFDDQFSVERPDGSNFTLKIRSTKLEDSAMYFCASSVEREGGEQYFGPGTRLTVT.

The chain links TRBV28 to TRBJ2-1; TRBD2 agrees at 7 bases. After removal of 2 bases from V and 6 bases from J, the junction contained 4 bases not matched to a gene. Germline-derived CDR1 and CDR2 are MDHEN and SYDVKM. This CDR3 has 14 amino acids. CDR3 sequence: CASSLAGEFNEQFF. CDR3 nucleotide sequence: TGTGCCAGCAGTTTAGCGGGAGAGTTCAATGAGCAGTTCTTC.

The chain is built from TRBV6-1 and TRBJ2-7; D is perhaps TRBD2 (6 bases). With 7 bases removed from V and 7 bases from J, the gap between germline ends came to 17 bases. Germline CDR1 reads MNHNS; CDR2 reads SASEGT. CDR3 length: 13 amino acids. CDR3: CASNLAGWGEQYF. CDR3 bases: TGTGCCAGCAATTTGGCGGGATGGGGGGAGCAGTACTTC.

V is TRBV4-1 and J is TRBJ2-1; tentative D call: TRBD2 (6 bases). CDR1 MGHRA and CDR2 YSYEKL come from the germline V gene. Between the trimmed V and J ends, which lost 0 bases and 5 bases, there was a span of 20 bases. This CDR3 contains 18 residues. The CDR3 loop is CASSQELGEASFDNEQFF. CDR3 nucleotide sequence: TGCGCCAGCAGCCAAGAATTGGGGGAGGCCAGTTTTGACAATGAGCAGTTCTTC.

The V call is TRBV20-1, the J call TRBJ1-4, with 7 positions matching TRBD1. This CDR3 region has 9 residues. Germline V gene lookup returns CDR1 DFQATT and CDR2 SNEGSKA (reference sequence). The DNA of the CDR3 is TGCAGCAAGGGGGCGCGACTGTTTTTT. Translation gives CSKGARLFF.

This clone appeared once. The chain joins TRBV6-1 to TRBJ2-3; TRBD2 matches 10 bases. Losses at the gene ends were 2 bases for V and 4 bases for J; bases not matched to a gene: 3. The CDR3 spans 15 residues. The V gene's germline CDR1 is MNHNS and CDR2 SASEGT. The CDR3 loop reads CASSETSGISDTQYF. The CDR3 DNA sequence: TGTGCCAGCAGTGAAACTAGCGGGATATCAGATACGCAGTATTTT.

V gene TRBV14 combines with J gene TRBJ2-1; 7 bases are a match to TRBD1. After removal of 6 bases from V and 6 bases from J, the junction contained 14 bases not matched to a gene. Germline CDR1 is SGHDN and CDR2 is FVKESK. The CDR3 length is 16 residues. In DNA form, the CDR3 reads TGTGCCAGCAGTCGATTGACAGGGATCACTAGCAATGAGCAGTTCTTC. This translates into CASSRLTGITSNEQFF.

This sequence joins TRBV5-1 and TRBJ2-2, with D uncertain. Germline CDR1 reads SGHRS; CDR2 reads YFSETQ. Trimming shortened V by 6 bases and J by 3 bases, and 12 bases separated the two germline ends. The CDR3 is 14 residues long. DNA for the CDR3: TGCGCCAGCACCCTCCCCCAGGACACCGGGGAGCTGTTTTTT. Translating gives CASTLPQDTGELFF.

J is TRBJ2-2 and V is TRBV5-5, with 8 nucleotides matching TRBD2. The CDR3 is 18 residues long. The V gene's germline CDR1 is SGHKS and CDR2 YYEKEE (reference sequence). The J segment lost 2 bases and the V segment lost 4 bases, leaving 13 bases of the junction unmatched. CDR3 in amino acids: CASSPVGVVAGNTGELFF. CDR3 coding DNA: TGTGCCAGCAGCCCGGTAGGGGTGGTAGCGGGAAACACCGGGGAGCTGTTTTTT.

This sequence joins TRBV5-4 and TRBJ2-1, with D perhaps TRBD2 (5 bases). From germline, CDR1 is SGHNT and CDR2 YYREEE (reference sequence). The V gene lost 0 bases and the J gene lost 6 bases, with 13 bases spanning the gap. The CDR3 consists of 15 residues. The CDR3 region has the DNA TGTGCCAGCAGCTTGGAAGGCCTAGCCACCAATGAGCAGTTCTTC. Protein sequence: CASSLEGLATNEQFF.

V and J are TRBV7-3 and TRBJ2-2, with a weak D call TRBD2 (6 bases). This CDR3 contains 15 residues. V lost 3 bases and J lost 1, with 9 bases in between. Germline loops: CDR1 SGHTA, CDR2 FQGTGA. CDR3 sequence: CASSFLGGNTGELFF. The CDR3 DNA follows: TGTGCCAGCAGCTTTCTGGGGGGGAACACCGGGGAGCTGTTTTTT. The entire variable domain, with the rest obtained from reference TRBV7-3 and TRBJ2-2, is as follows: GAGVSQTPSNKVTEKGKYVELRCDPISGHTALYWYRQSLGQGPEFLIYFQGTGAADDSGLPNDRFFAVRPEGSVSTLKIQRTERGDSAVYLCASSFLGGNTGELFFGEGSRLTVL.

The sample holds a few counts of this clone. The CDR3 loop reads CASSPPIGQGDSYEQYF. CDR3 coding DNA: TGTGCCAGCTCACCACCTATTGGGCAGGGGGACTCCTACGAGCAGTACTTC. The rearrangement uses TRBV18 and TRBJ2-7; 7 nucleotides agree with TRBD1. In germline, CDR1 is KGHSH, CDR2 LQKENI. With V trimmed by 0 bases and J by 0 bases, 8 bases remained unmatched. The CDR3 contains 17 residues.

The gene calls are TRBV15 and TRBJ2-1; D not resolved. This CDR3 contains 16 residues. Trimming removed 0 bases at V and 2 bases at J, with 11 bases between. Germline lookup yields CDR1 LNHNV and CDR2 YYDKDF (reference sequence). The CDR3 DNA sequence: TGTGCCACCAGCAGAGATCCCGGGTCCACCTACAATGAGCAGTTCTTC. Residues: CATSRDPGSTYNEQFF.

The chain recombines TRBV10-1 with TRBJ2-7, with D possibly TRBD2 on 6 matching bases. Trimming removed 4 bases from V and 4 bases from J, with 17 bases in between. This CDR3 has 15 residues. Germline V gene lookup returns CDR1 WNHNN and CDR2 SYGVQD (reference sequence). The CDR3 nucleotides read TGCGCCAGCAGTGCTCGAGGGACTGGGGGGTACGAGCAGTACTTC. Its translation is CASSARGTGGYEQYF.

This chain links TRBV4-1 with TRBJ1-2; D possibly corresponds to TRBD1 (6 bases). This CDR3 comprises 13 residues. From germline, CDR1 is MGHRA and CDR2 YSYEKL. V lost 1 base, J lost 6 bases, and 9 bases lay in between. CDR3 nucleotides: TGCGCCAGCAGCCAAGTGACAGGAGATGGCTACACCTTC. It codes for CASSQVTGDGYTF.

This clone was recorded once. V usage is TRBV30 and J usage is TRBJ2-2; unclear D gene. The germline CDR1 and CDR2 sequences are GTSNPN and SVGIG (reference sequence). Trimming stripped 3 bases from V and 8 bases from J, with 7 bases between. The CDR3 is 11 residues long. The DNA for the CDR3 is TGTGCCTGGAGGGGCGAGGGGGAGCTGTTTTTT. Protein product: CAWRGEGELFF.

The chain links TRBV2 to TRBJ2-7; a possible D gene is TRBD1 (6 bases). Germline V CDR1 and CDR2: SNHLY, FYNNEI. V dropped 6 bases and J dropped 1 base, with 10 bases sitting between them. CDR3 length: 13 amino acids. For the CDR3, the DNA is TGTGCCAGCAGACAGGGCATTTCCTACGAGCAGTACTTC. It codes for CASRQGISYEQYF.

This clone was counted a single time. This chain links TRBV4-2 with TRBJ1-5; perhaps TRBD1 as D (6 bases). The germline gives CDR1 LGHNA, CDR2 YNFKEQ. The length of the CDR3 is 15 residues. The V end was cut by 0 bases, the J end by 0 bases, with 6 bases between. CDR3 sequence (DNA): TGTGCCAGCAGCCAAGAAGGGGGTAGCAATCAGCCCCAGCATTTT. Amino acids: CASSQEGGSNQPQHF.

The chain joins TRBV29-1 to TRBJ2-5; 8 nucleotides match TRBD2. This CDR3 is 14 amino acids long. Germline CDR1 is SQVTM and CDR2 is ANQGSEA. The junction had 5 bases not matched to a gene; V was cut back by 4 bases and J by 1 base. The CDR3, as DNA: TGCAGCGTTGTACTAGCGGTACGCCAAGAGACCCAGTACTTC. Protein: CSVVLAVRQETQYF.

The V and J genes are TRBV9 and TRBJ2-1; tentative D call: TRBD2 (6 bases). The CDR3 has 15 amino acids. Germline V gene data show CDR1 as SGDLS and CDR2 as YYNGEE. V was cut by 1 base and J by 4 bases, with 12 bases left in between. CDR3 residues: CASSVTGDHYNEQFF. CDR3 coding DNA: TGTGCCAGCAGCGTAACGGGAGACCATTACAATGAGCAGTTCTTC.

This chain links TRBV6-5 with TRBJ2-3; no definite D call. CDR3 length equals 14 residues. Germline V gene data show CDR1 as MNHEY and CDR2 as SVGAGI. V dropped 0 bases and J dropped 0 bases, with 4 bases sitting between them. This chain's CDR3 is CASSYSFSTDTQYF. Written as DNA, the CDR3 is TGTGCCAGCAGTTACTCCTTCAGCACAGATACGCAGTATTTT.

The CDR3 spells CASRKISGRGREQYF. CDR3 bases: TGTGCCAGCAGAAAGATTAGCGGGAGGGGTAGGGAGCAGTACTTC. This chain connects TRBV27 to TRBJ2-7; 11 positions agree with TRBD2. CDR1 is MNHEY, CDR2 SMNVEV, per germline (reference sequence). The CDR3 extends over 15 amino acids. V lost 6 bases and J lost 7; bases outside the gene matches: 11.

The chain has TRBV2 and TRBJ2-1; TRBD2 matches 7 bases. The V gene end was trimmed by 8 bases and the J gene end by 10 bases; junction bases not matched to a gene: 20. This CDR3 region has 16 residues. Germline V gene sequence: CDR1 SNHLY, CDR2 FYNNEI. The CDR3 loop reads CASWEAGRESSWEQFF. CDR3 in DNA: TGTGCCAGCTGGGAGGCGGGGCGGGAGTCTTCGTGGGAGCAGTTCTTC.

The DNA for the CDR3 is TGTGCCAGTAGTTTTTTAGGCAGGGTGGAAAAACTGTTTTTT. Its protein product is CASSFLGRVEKLFF. J is TRBJ1-4 and V is TRBV19; maybe TRBD1 (5 bases). The CDR3 length is 14 residues. The V and J ends lost 5 bases and 8 bases respectively, with 15 bases between them. The germline CDR1 and CDR2 sequences are LNHDA and SQIVND (reference sequence).

V and J are TRBV2 and TRBJ1-4; D ambiguous. Germline V gene lookup returns CDR1 SNHLY and CDR2 FYNNEI. Trimming shortened V by 5 bases and J by 3 bases, and 16 bases separated the two germline ends. The CDR3 contains 16 residues. This chain's CDR3 is CASSPGMGSANEKLFF. DNA of the CDR3: TGTGCCAGCAGTCCCGGGATGGGATCAGCTAATGAAAAACTGTTTTTT.

This chain connects TRBV18 to TRBJ1-1; TRBD1 aligns across 7 bases. Germline CDR1 reads KGHSH; CDR2 reads LQKENI. This CDR3 contains 14 residues. The trim removed 3 bases at V and 2 bases at J, leaving 3 bases unmatched. This chain's CDR3 is CASSPGTVNTEAFF. CDR3 nucleotide sequence: TGTGCCAGCTCACCCGGGACAGTAAACACTGAAGCTTTCTTT.